This passage covers 18 T cell receptor beta chains from one sample sequenced in a study of blood T cell repertoires in COVID-19. Data came from immunoSEQ multiplex PCR; TCRdb stores just in-frame clones and leaves some out. This table holds a few hundred thousand clones, 88% found once. The sequenced sample consisted of peripheral blood. The receptors stem from a man aged 18 to 29 with active or convalescent COVID-19.

The rearrangement uses TRBV20-1 and TRBJ2-5, with TRBD2 as a possible D gene (5 bases). The V gene's germline CDR1 is DFQATT and CDR2 SNEGSKA (reference sequence). Trimming pared 3 bases from V and 5 bases from J, leaving 16 bases between. CDR3 length equals 14 residues. The chain's CDR3 is CSASRGPGTETQYF. In DNA, the CDR3 is TGCAGTGCTAGTCGAGGGCCGGGTACGGAGACCCAGTACTTC.

The J gene is TRBJ1-2, the V gene TRBV2, with D perhaps TRBD1 (5 bases). V gave up 5 bases and J gave up 7 bases, with 17 bases separating them. The CDR3 contains 14 residues. Germline-derived CDR1 and CDR2 are SNHLY and FYNNEI. CDR3 amino acids: CASSPDRGGSGYTF. The CDR3 coding sequence is TGTGCCAGCAGTCCCGATCGGGGGGGATCTGGCTACACCTTC.

V and J are TRBV2 and TRBJ2-4; 7 bases are shared with TRBD2. CDR1 is SNHLY, CDR2 FYNNEI, per germline. V was pared by 5 bases and J by 0 bases, with 7 bases of the junction left unmatched. This CDR3 spans 16 amino acids. CDR3 bases: TGTGCCAGCAGTATAGTCGGGGGGATAGCCAAAAACATTCAGTACTTC. Amino acid sequence: CASSIVGGIAKNIQYF.

J is TRBJ1-5 and V is TRBV19; 7 bases match TRBD1. The CDR3 has 16 residues. CDR1 is LNHDA and CDR2 is SQIVND in the germline V gene (reference sequence). V trimming: 4 bases; J trimming: 4 bases; junction bases outside the gene matches: 10. CDR3 region: CASSTFGTVQNQPQHF. The CDR3 DNA follows: TGTGCCAGTAGTACCTTCGGGACAGTTCAGAATCAGCCCCAGCATTTT.

This clone was found once. This chain links TRBV27 with TRBJ1-1, with D perhaps matching TRBD1 (5 bases). Trimming left V 3 bases short and J 0 bases short, with 8 bases between. The CDR3 sequence is 14 residues long. Germline CDR1 MNHEY, CDR2 SMNVEV (reference sequence). CDR3 nucleotides: TGTGCCAGCAGTTTTTTGGACATGAACACTGAAGCTTTCTTT. This codes for CASSFLDMNTEAFF.

V gene TRBV4-3 combines with J gene TRBJ1-2, with D tentatively TRBD1 (5 bases). This CDR3 spans 16 amino acids. V shed 3 bases and J shed 4 bases, with 18 bases lying between them. Germline values: CDR1 LGHNA, CDR2 YSLEER. As DNA, the CDR3 is TGCGCCAGCAGCCAGGCCGGAGGGGTAGGGCCCTATGGCTACACCTTC. It specifies CASSQAGGVGPYGYTF.

As concerns this clone: The sample carries other DNA sequences with the same CDR3. V gene TRBV7-9 combines with J gene TRBJ2-4; D possibly corresponds to TRBD2 (6 bases). The CDR3 runs to 15 residues. CDR1 and CDR2 from the germline V gene are SEHNR and FQNEAQ (reference sequence). Trimming pared 0 bases from V and 1 base from J, leaving 7 bases between. The CDR3 spells CASSLAGGAKNIQYF. In DNA form, the CDR3 reads TGTGCCAGCAGCTTAGCGGGGGGTGCCAAAAACATTCAGTACTTC.

The V call is TRBV6-5, the J call TRBJ2-7; 9 nucleotides align to TRBD1. This CDR3 is 15 amino acids long. Germline loops: CDR1 MNHEY, CDR2 SVGAGI. The V gene end was trimmed by 2 bases and the J gene end by 2 bases; junction bases not matched to a gene: 4. The CDR3 nucleotides are TGTGCCAGCAGTTACGCGACAGGGGGGACCTACGAGCAGTACTTC. Translated: CASSYATGGTYEQYF.

This clone was counted once. V is TRBV27 and J is TRBJ1-1; D is uncertain. The V gene's germline CDR1 is MNHEY and CDR2 SMNVEV (reference sequence). V lost 7 bases and J 8 bases, leaving 17 bases between the germline ends. The CDR3 covers 13 residues. CDR3 coding DNA: TGTGCCAGCACCAATTTGGGGTCGGGGGAAGCTTTCTTT. Translated, it gives CASTNLGSGEAFF.

The V call is TRBV3-1 (or the pseudogene TRBV3-2), the J call TRBJ2-3; D gene uncertain. CDR1 and CDR2 (germline): LGHDT, YNNKEL (reference sequence). The CDR3 spans 16 residues. V lost 0 bases and J 1 base, leaving 11 bases between the germline ends. The chain's CDR3 is CASSQDWLVRTDTQYF. The CDR3 nucleotides read TGTGCCAGCAGCCAAGACTGGCTAGTCCGCACAGATACGCAGTATTTT.

The chain combines TRBV4-1 with TRBJ2-2; D gene ambiguous. The CDR3 spans 13 residues. V shed 1 base and J shed 4 bases, with 4 bases lying between them. Germline V gives CDR1 MGHRA, CDR2 YSYEKL. The CDR3 sequence: CASSQVLTGELFF. The CDR3 nucleotides are TGCGCCAGCAGCCAAGTTCTCACCGGGGAGCTGTTTTTT.

This chain uses TRBV15 with TRBJ1-2; 7 bases are shared with TRBD1. Looked up from germline, CDR1 is LNHNV and CDR2 is YYDKDF (reference sequence). There are 17 residues in the CDR3. The trim removed 1 base at V and 6 bases at J, leaving 14 bases unmatched. The CDR3 reads CATSRGRQGTLHNGYTF. The CDR3 nucleotides are TGTGCCACCAGCAGAGGTCGACAGGGCACTCTTCACAATGGCTACACCTTC.

The chain carries TRBV14 and TRBJ2-3; the match to TRBD1 covers 11 bases. Germline V CDR1 and CDR2: SGHDN, FVKESK. V lost 0 bases and J lost 3; bases outside the gene matches: 8. The CDR3 sequence is 18 residues long. The CDR3 DNA sequence: TGTGCCAGCAGCCAAGAGGACAGGGGGCGTGTGAGGACAGATACGCAGTATTTT. Translating gives CASSQEDRGRVRTDTQYF. Complete variable domain (other parts from reference TRBV14 and TRBJ2-3): EAGVTQFPSHSVIEKGQTVTLRCDPISGHDNLYWYRRVMGKEIKFLLHFVKESKQDESGMPNNRFLAERTGGTYSTLKVQPAELEDSGVYFCASSQEDRGRVRTDTQYFGPGTRLTVL.

The V and J genes are TRBV7-9 and TRBJ1-2; D perhaps matches TRBD1 (5 bases). The ends were cut back, 4 bases at V and 6 bases at J, with 9 bases in the middle. This CDR3 has 12 residues. Germline loops: CDR1 SEHNR, CDR2 FQNEAQ (reference sequence). Here the CDR3 DNA reads TGTGCCAGCAGCTCCAGGGAGGATGGCTACACCTTC. This sequence encodes CASSSREDGYTF.

This clone was picked up one time. The chain combines TRBV12-5 with TRBJ2-3; 12 bases are a match to TRBD2. The CDR3 sequence is 15 residues long. CDR1 and CDR2 (germline): LGHNT, FRNRAP. The trim removed 5 bases at V and 2 bases at J, leaving 2 bases unmatched. The CDR3 nucleotides are TGTGCTAGTGGTCGGACTAGCGGGAACACAGATACGCAGTATTTT. This gives the protein CASGRTSGNTDTQYF.

The chain combines TRBV20-1 with TRBJ1-1; D is unclear. The V end was cut by 3 bases, the J end by 7 bases, with 6 bases between. The CDR3 is 10 residues long. CDR1 is DFQATT and CDR2 is SNEGSKA in the germline V gene (reference sequence). The CDR3 DNA sequence: TGCAGTGCTAGGGCAGGTGAAGCTTTCTTT. Translated: CSARAGEAFF.

The CDR3, as DNA: TGTGCCATCATAGAATCAGGGAACACTGAAGCTTTCTTT. It yields the protein CAIIESGNTEAFF. The V gene is TRBV10-3, the J gene TRBJ1-1; D unresolved. The CDR3 spans 13 residues. Trimming removed 7 bases from V and 1 base from J, with 10 bases in between. Germline V gene sequence: CDR1 ENHRY, CDR2 SYGVKD.

J is TRBJ2-7 and V is TRBV7-2; a possible D gene is TRBD1 (6 bases). There are 13 residues in the CDR3. The germline V and J ends were trimmed by 4 bases and 4 bases, with 11 bases remaining between them. CDR1 SGHTA and CDR2 FQGNSA come from the germline V gene. The chain's CDR3 is CASSSDSLYEQYF. CDR3 nucleotide sequence: TGTGCCAGCAGCTCGGACAGTTTATACGAGCAGTACTTC. Using reference TRBV7-2 and TRBJ2-7 for the parts outside the CDR3, the full variable domain is GAGVSQSPSNKVTEKGKDVELRCDPISGHTALYWYRQSLGQGLEFLIYFQGNSAPDKSGLPSDRFSAERTGGSVSTLTIQRTQQEDSAVYLCASSSDSLYEQYFGPGTRLTVT.